This T cell receptor beta chain was identified during a study of T cell responses to AZD1222 COVID-19 vaccine (dated by TCRdb to the early 2020s). In the study overall: Because spike-specific TCR depth and breadth did not differ between the two schedules, AZD1222 recipients who got a second dose at roughly 4 weeks were pooled with those who got a second dose at roughly 12 weeks. Trial participants were enrolled by age into 18-55, 56-69 and 70-plus year subgroups, with approximately 150, 30 and 60 TCR-sequenced participants respectively. TCR sequencing covered fewer than 250 trial participants: roughly 200 given two doses of AZD1222 and around 25 given two doses of MenACWY control vaccine.

Findings and caveats that apply to the study as a whole: A significant rise in spike-specific TCR breadth and depth was observed after two AZD1222 doses relative to day 0 and relative to MenACWY recipients. Because no day 14 peak-response samples were available, the repertoires could be characterized only after the peak T cell response. Reportedly, almost half of the unique spike-specific TCRs recognized epitopes lying outside the regions that are mutated in the B.1.351 and B.1.1.7 variants. CD4 TCRs associated with the vaccine covered the entire spike protein, and the dominant responses were in regions 160-218 and 743-854. The 56-69-year group was small, and its depth increase did not reach significance, likely because of low power. Most participants were white British and females outnumbered males, and the authors suggested that clonal diversity may have been underestimated. Conclusions about previously exposed vaccinees are limited, since just six AZD1222 recipients were seropositive for SARS-CoV-2 at baseline.

The time point label, as the study defines it: baseline before first vaccination. Samples from vaccinated people were obtained from the UK trials COV001 and COV002, which included a single-blind randomized controlled phase 2/3 trial of AZD1222 (ChAdOx1 nCoV-19) in healthy adults. For TCRbeta chain sequencing, PBMC samples were collected from trial participants at day 0 and at day 28 after the second dose. In this sample, this clone turned up a few times. The clone's antigen remains unknown. No per-base quality is available; no much larger clone lies one base away. From a lookup of the germline V gene (reference sequence), CDR1 and CDR2 are GTSNPN and SVGIG. The V end gives up 2 bases and the J end 5 bases, leaving 6 bases in the junction not matched to a gene. The CDR3 measures 17 amino acids from cysteine to phenylalanine. Just the 51-base CDR3 DNA is kept, in frame starting at base 1. The CDR3 regions of human TCRbeta chains were subjected to immunosequencing. In the original analysis: Repertoire TCRs were checked for matches against a reference library of SARS-CoV-2-specific TCRs that had been generated using the MIRA antigen-specificity platform. Breadth was defined as the fraction of unique TCRs that were SARS-CoV-2-associated. Depth was defined as the fraction of total T cells that were SARS-CoV-2-associated. Each spike-specific TCR was assigned to its reactive spike region and to a CD4 or CD8 class using the MIRA data. Log10-transformed breadth and depth values were compared by one-way ANOVA with Sidak's multiple comparisons tests. Drawn from immuneACCESS, this table holds only the in-frame rearrangements with V and J called that TCRdb kept. Clones are partly lost; checked studies trace under half to an unresolved V gene and leave the rest unexplained. V, J and clone size are taken as reported in that table, and D and trimming were inferred from the DNA itself. The sample table contains under 200,000 clones; only one count was recorded for around 93% of them. The ten largest clones capture 9.2% of the sample.

The sequence came from an adult in good health. The rearranged chain carries TRBV30 and TRBJ2-2, with 15 junctional bases fitting TRBD2. Sample: peripheral blood, taken on day 0 of AZD1222 vaccination. The CDR3 protein is CAWSRGLAGGNTGELFF. The DNA sequence follows: TGTGCCTGGAGTAGGGGACTAGCGGGAGGTAATACCGGGGAGCTGTTTTTT.